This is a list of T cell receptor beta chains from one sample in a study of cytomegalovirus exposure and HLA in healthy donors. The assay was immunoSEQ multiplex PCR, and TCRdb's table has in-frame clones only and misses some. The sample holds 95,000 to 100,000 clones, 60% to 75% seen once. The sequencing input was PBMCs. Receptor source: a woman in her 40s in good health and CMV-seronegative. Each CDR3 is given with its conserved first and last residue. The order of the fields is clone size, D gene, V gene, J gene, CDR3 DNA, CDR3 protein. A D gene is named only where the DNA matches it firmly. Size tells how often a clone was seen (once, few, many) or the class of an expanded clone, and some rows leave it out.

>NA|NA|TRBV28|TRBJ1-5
TGTGCCAGCAGTATCCTTGGGGGGAAGGGCAATCAGCCCCAGCATTTT
CASSILGGKGNQPQHF
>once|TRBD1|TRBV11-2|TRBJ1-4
TGTGCCAGCAGCTCGGACAGGGGGCTTACTAATGAAAAACTGTTTTTT
CASSSDRGLTNEKLFF
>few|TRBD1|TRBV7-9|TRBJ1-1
TGTTCCAGCAGCTTAGCAGGGGGCACTGAAGCTTTCTTT
CSSSLAGGTEAFF
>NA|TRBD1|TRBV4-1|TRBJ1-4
TGCGCCAGCAGCCAAGACCCGGGACAGGGAGGTGAAAAACTGTTTTTT
CASSQDPGQGGEKLFF
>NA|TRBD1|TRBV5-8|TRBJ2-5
TGTGCCAGCAGCTCGGGGCGACAGGGGCTCGGGGAGACCCAGTACTTC
CASSSGRQGLGETQYF
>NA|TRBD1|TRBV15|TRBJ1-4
TGTGCCACCAGCGTAGGCAAGGGGGCGAGGGTCGATGAAAAACTGTTTTTT
CATSVGKGARVDEKLFF
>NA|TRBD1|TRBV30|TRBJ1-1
TGTGCCTGGAGTCCCACAGGGGGCTGGACTGAAGCTTTCTTT
CAWSPTGGWTEAFF
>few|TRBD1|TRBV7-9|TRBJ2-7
TGTGCCAGCAGCAACCGGACAGGGGGCCACGAGCAGTACTTC
CASSNRTGGHEQYF
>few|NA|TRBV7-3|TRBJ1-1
TGTGCCAGCAGCCTGCGGAGGAACACTGAAGCTTTCTTT
CASSLRRNTEAFF
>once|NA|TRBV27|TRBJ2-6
TGTGCCAGCAGTCCACCGGGGGTCTCTGGGGCCAACGTCCTGACTTTC
CASSPPGVSGANVLTF
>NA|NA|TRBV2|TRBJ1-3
TGTGCCAGCAGTGATCGGGGGGCCAGGACTGGAAACACCATATATTTT
CASSDRGARTGNTIYF